This TCR beta chain came from a study of cytotoxic CD8 clonotypes in ibrutinib-treated CLL. Study context: Samples averaged roughly 280,000 productive templates and tens of thousands of productive rearrangements.

This clone has only one observation. This CDR3 spans 13 amino acids. Trimming pared 6 bases from V and 10 bases from J, leaving 16 bases between. Germline CDR1 is SGHAT and CDR2 is FQNNGV. About 1.9 micrograms of genomic DNA (from cryopreserved PBMCs) were used for TCR beta libraries. TCRdb keeps only in-frame clones here, not all; method: immunoSEQ multiplex PCR. Here the sample spans about 11,000 clones, 79% being singletons. The chain uses TRBV11-2 and TRBJ1-5; D gene unclear. Sequenced material: PBMCs, taken at disease progression, from a patient treated with ibrutinib. The clonotype was recovered from a human donor with chronic lymphocytic leukemia. CDR3 in amino acids: CASSQNTRSPQHF. Written as DNA, the CDR3 is TGTGCCAGCAGTCAAAATACACGCTCACCCCAGCATTTT. Drawing the rest from reference TRBV11-2 and TRBJ1-5, the complete variable domain is EAGVAQSPRYKIIEKRQSVAFWCNPISGHATLYWYQQILGQGPKLLIQFQNNGVVDDSQLPKDRFSAERLKGVDSTLKIQPAKLEDSAVYLCASSQNTRSPQHFGDGTRLSIL.